The 10 T cell receptor beta chains given below trace back to one sample, sequenced in a study of spatial heterogeneity in lung cancer. TCRdb fed the 5' RACE reads into MiXCR, producing one record per CDR3 protein. Of under 20,000 distinct CDR3 sequences listed, approximately 5.8% are singletons. The time point here: sample taken at primary tumor resection. Study-wide results and limits: Counts that tracked tumor mutation counts were those of expanded intratumoral alpha and beta TCRs.

Their recognized antigens are unknown. The sequenced sample was lung tumor tissue, obtained at surgery. These TCRs come from a female donor with early-stage non-small cell lung cancer.

This clonotype was seen repeatedly, ten times or more. This beta chain represents an off-target read in a library built for alpha chains; its size is of limited meaning. This chain links TRBV12-3 or TRBV12-4 with TRBJ2-7; 8 positions match TRBD1. This CDR3 contains 16 residues. J lost 4 bases, V lost 1 base, and 9 bases had no gene match. In DNA, the CDR3 is TGTGCCAGCAGTTTAGTGTGGACAGGGATGGGGTACGAGCAGTACTTC. Its translation is CASSLVWTGMGYEQYF.

With regard to this clonotype: This beta chain is off target for a library built for alpha chains, so its abundance means little. This chain links TRBV7-2 with TRBJ2-7, with D perhaps being TRBD1 or TRBD2 (5 bases each). V was pared by 5 bases and J by 3 bases, with 17 bases between. The CDR3 totals 15 residues. Germline CDR1 is SGHTA and CDR2 is FQGNSA. The CDR3 loop is CASSPRGPTDYEQYF. CDR3 DNA: TGTGCCAGCAGCCCCCGGGGCCCCACGGACTACGAGCAGTACTTC.

This clonotype has a count of ten or more. Being off target in a library aimed at alpha chains, this beta chain has a size of little meaning. The V gene is TRBV4-1, the J gene TRBJ1-6; 8 bases are shared with TRBD1. The J segment lost 6 bases and the V segment lost 2 bases, leaving 6 bases of the junction unmatched. This CDR3 has 16 residues. The germline V gene encodes CDR1 MGHRA and CDR2 YSYEKL. The CDR3 loop reads CASSQSIGQGNSPLHF. CDR3 sequence (DNA): TGCGCCAGCAGCCAATCAATCGGACAGGGTAATTCACCCCTCCACTTT.

A remark on this clonotype: This beta chain is a stray sequence in a library constructed for alpha chains; its clone size is not meaningful. This chain links TRBV18 with TRBJ2-3, with D possibly TRBD2 on 5 matching bases. This CDR3 comprises 16 residues. V was trimmed by 3 bases and J by 3 bases, leaving 16 bases between them. CDR1 and CDR2 (germline): KGHSH, LQKENI. The CDR3 coding sequence is TGTGCCAGCTCACCCGTCTTGATCGGGGAAACAGATACGCAGTATTTT. It encodes CASSPVLIGETDTQYF.

On this clonotype: Because this beta chain is a stray read in a library intended to capture alpha chains, its abundance should not be given much weight. The chain has TRBV19 and TRBJ2-7; D possibly corresponds to TRBD2 (5 bases). V was shortened by 1 base and J by 7 bases, with 17 bases between the two germline ends. The CDR3 has 15 residues. Germline V gene sequence: CDR1 LNHDA, CDR2 SQIVND (reference sequence). The CDR3 nucleotides are TGTGCCAGTAGTATAGGGAGCGGAAGTCGGCCGGAGCAGTACTTC. This codes for CASSIGSGSRPEQYF.

This clonotype was recorded many times. This beta chain is an off-target read within a library intended for alpha chains, so its frequency means little. The genes are TRBV28 and TRBJ2-1; 8 positions agree with TRBD1. This CDR3 has 14 amino acids. The germline CDR1 and CDR2 sequences are MDHEN and SYDVKM. The junction had 3 bases not matched to a gene; V was cut back by 2 bases and J by 6 bases. The CDR3 sequence: CASSLVGQGNEQFF. As DNA, the CDR3 is TGTGCCAGCAGTTTAGTAGGACAGGGCAATGAGCAGTTCTTC. Drawing the rest from reference TRBV28 and TRBJ2-1, the complete variable domain is DVKVTQSSRYLVKRTGEKVFLECVQDMDHENMFWYRQDPGLGLRLIYFSYDVKMKEKGDIPEGYSVSREKKERFSLILESASTNQTSMYLCASSLVGQGNEQFFGPGTRLTVL.

This clonotype showed up many times. This beta chain is off target for a library built for alpha chains, so its abundance means little. V usage is TRBV11-1 and J usage is TRBJ2-2, with 8 nucleotides matching TRBD2. Unmatched junction bases numbered 9, after V lost 5 bases and J lost 4 bases. This CDR3 spans 16 amino acids. Germline lookup yields CDR1 SGHAT and CDR2 FQDESV (reference sequence). CDR3 sequence (DNA): TGTGCCAGCAGCCTCCCCCGGGGGGGGCCCACCGGGGAGCTGTTTTTT. This gives the protein CASSLPRGGPTGELFF.

With regard to this clonotype: Because this beta chain is a stray read in a library intended to capture alpha chains, its abundance should not be given much weight. The genes are TRBV6-2 or TRBV6-3 and TRBJ2-4; TRBD1 matches at 9 bases. Germline lookup yields CDR1 MNHEY and CDR2 SVGEGT. The CDR3 spans 16 residues. Losses at the gene ends were 6 bases for V and 0 bases for J; bases not matched to a gene: 6. CDR3 amino acids: CASSPGQGLAKNIQYF. CDR3 bases: TGTGCCAGCAGCCCCGGACAGGGGCTAGCCAAAAACATTCAGTACTTC.

This clonotype was observed many times. The size of this beta chain means little, since it is a stray read in a library made for alpha chains. This chain uses TRBV6-5 with TRBJ1-5, with D possibly TRBD1 on 5 matching bases. This CDR3 spans 13 amino acids. The ends were cut back, 4 bases at V and 6 bases at J, with 10 bases in the middle. The germline CDR1 and CDR2 sequences are MNHEY and SVGAGI. The CDR3 spells CASSSQGGQPQHF. The CDR3 bases are TGTGCCAGCAGTTCCCAGGGCGGTCAGCCCCAGCATTTT.

A remark on this clonotype: This beta chain slipped into a library made for alpha chains as a stray read, so its size is not meaningful. The chain recombines TRBV18 with TRBJ2-1; maybe TRBD2 (5 bases). Germline V CDR1 and CDR2: KGHSH, LQKENI. V lost 3 bases to trimming and J lost 10 bases, with 10 bases between them. There are 12 residues in the CDR3. The CDR3 region is CASSPTRNEQFF. CDR3 coding DNA: TGTGCCAGCTCACCCACTAGGAACGAGCAGTTCTTC.